Listed below are T cell receptor beta chains from one sample, sequenced in a study of T cell responses to AZD1222 COVID-19 vaccine. Sequenced by immunoSEQ multiplex PCR; TCRdb stores in-frame clones only, minus some. Of some 120,000 clones detected, about 88% appear once; the ten largest clones hold around 2.9%. Sample: peripheral blood, taken 28 days after the second AZD1222 dose. These receptors originate from an adult who received the AZD1222 COVID-19 vaccine. Each CDR3 is given with its conserved first and last residue. The D gene is left open where the match is weak. The size entry is marked missing in some rows and otherwise reads once, few, many or a size class.

d_call clone_size j_call v_call cdr3_nt cdr3_aa
. . TRBJ2-7 TRBV4-3 TGCGCCAGCAGCCAAGATCCGACTGGGGGCGAGCAGTACTTC CASSQDPTGGEQYF
TRBD1 once TRBJ1-1 TRBV25-1 TGTGCCAGCAGTGAATCTCCGCTCGACAGGGACAGTGAAGCTTTCTTT CASSESPLDRDSEAFF
TRBD2 few TRBJ2-5 TRBV2 TGTGCCAGCAGGCGTTCGATTCTAGCGGGGGGGCTCCAGACCCAGTACTTC CASRRSILAGGLQTQYF
. . TRBJ1-4 TRBV27 TGTGCCAGCACCGACACTGCAACTAATGAAAAACTGTTTTTT CASTDTATNEKLFF
. . TRBJ1-2 TRBV7-2 TGTGCCAGCAGTGCGGACCGCTACTATGGCTACACCTTC CASSADRYYGYTF
TRBD1 . TRBJ2-7 TRBV7-2 TGTGCCAGCAGCCCTAGGACAGGGTTGTTCTACGAGCAGTACTTC CASSPRTGLFYEQYF
. . TRBJ1-5 TRBV5-8 TGTGCCAGCAGCTTGGCGGGCAATCAGCCCCAGCATTTT CASSLAGNQPQHF
. . TRBJ2-2 TRBV27 TGTGCCAGCACCCCCCTAGGACGGACCGGGGAGCTGTTTTTT CASTPLGRTGELFF
. . TRBJ1-1 TRBV29-1 TGCAGCGTCAGGACGGGGGAAAGGACTGAAGCTTTCTTT CSVRTGERTEAFF
. . TRBJ1-6 TRBV9 TGTGCCAGCAGCGTAGTGGGAGGGCATAATTCACCCCTCCACTTT CASSVVGGHNSPLHF
. . TRBJ1-6 TRBV3-1/TRBV3-2 TGTGCCAGCAGTCCAACGGTAAAGTCCTCGCCTAGCTCCTATAATTCACCCCTCCACTTT CASSPTVKSSPSSYNSPLHF
TRBD1 . TRBJ1-4 TRBV5-1 TGCGCCAGCAGCTTCGGGACAGGGTTCAAGAATGAAAAACTGTTTTTT CASSFGTGFKNEKLFF
. few TRBJ2-2 TRBV19 TGTGCCAGTAGCAGGGGCACCGGGGAGCTGTTTTTT CASSRGTGELFF
. . TRBJ1-2 TRBV5-4 TGTGCCAGCAGCCCCACTATCGAGGCAGGGTTCTATGGCTACACCTTC CASSPTIEAGFYGYTF